The source of this T cell receptor beta chain is a study of blood T cell repertoires in COVID-19. Produced via immunoSEQ multiplex PCR; TCRdb's table is partial and in-frame only. The sample yields roughly 200,000 clones, about 87% seen once. Germline CDR1 MDHEN, CDR2 SYDVKM. The V segment lost 4 bases and the J segment 3 bases; nucleotides outside the gene matches: 8. This CDR3 has 17 amino acids. The receptor was isolated from a young man with acute COVID-19. Sequences were obtained from PBMCs or T cells enriched from blood (not recorded which). The rearrangement uses TRBV28 and TRBJ1-4, with TRBD1 matching 10 bases. Written as DNA, the CDR3 is TGTGCCAGCAGTTCTGGAGGGACAGGGGAAGCTAATGAAAAACTGTTTTTT. It translates to CASSSGGTGEANEKLFF. The full variable domain, completed using reference TRBV28 and TRBJ1-4, is DVKVTQSSRYLVKRTGEKVFLECVQDMDHENMFWYRQDPGLGLRLIYFSYDVKMKEKGDIPEGYSVSREKKERFSLILESASTNQTSMYLCASSSGGTGEANEKLFFGSGTQLSVL.